The clone carrying this T cell receptor beta chain occurred a few times. The CDR3 extends over 11 amino acids. Germline CDR1 is SQVTM and CDR2 is ANQGSEA. V shed 7 bases and J shed 7 bases, with 14 bases lying between them. These data are taken from a study of blood T cell repertoires in COVID-19. For the study at large: Material from acute and convalescent COVID-19 was sourced from the United States, Italy and Spain. T cells, B-cell-depleted T cells, or PBMCs supplied cDNA or gDNA.

In the original analysis: Nucleated cell number was recorded as an estimate derived from reference gene primer amplification. Only in-frame clones appear in the TCRdb table, and some are missing; sequencing was by immunoSEQ multiplex PCR. V, J and clone size are those of that table, while D and trimming were read from the DNA. Here the sample spans 150,000 to 200,000 clones, 79% being singletons. The sample comprised peripheral blood. The receptor was isolated from a man between 60 and 75 years old with active or convalescent COVID-19. The chain couples TRBV29-1 to TRBJ2-7, with a weak D call TRBD2 (5 bases). The CDR3 spells CSAGLSGEQYF. The CDR3, as DNA: TGCAGCGCCGGACTCTCTGGGGAGCAGTACTTC.